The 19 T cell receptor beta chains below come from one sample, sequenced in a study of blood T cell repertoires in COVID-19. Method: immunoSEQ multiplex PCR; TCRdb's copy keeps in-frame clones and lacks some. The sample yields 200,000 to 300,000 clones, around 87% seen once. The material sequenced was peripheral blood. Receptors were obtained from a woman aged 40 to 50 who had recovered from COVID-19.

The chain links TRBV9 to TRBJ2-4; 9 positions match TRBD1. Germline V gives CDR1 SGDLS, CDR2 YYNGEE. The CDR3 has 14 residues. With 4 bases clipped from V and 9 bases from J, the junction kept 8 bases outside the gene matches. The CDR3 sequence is CASSLGQGSVIQYF. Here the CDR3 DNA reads TGTGCCAGCAGCCTTGGACAGGGGTCTGTCATTCAGTACTTC.

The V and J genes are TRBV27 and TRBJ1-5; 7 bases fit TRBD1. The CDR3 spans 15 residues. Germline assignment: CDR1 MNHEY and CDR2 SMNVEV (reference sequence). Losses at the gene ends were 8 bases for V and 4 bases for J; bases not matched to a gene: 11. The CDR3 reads CASRDSRAWNQPQHF. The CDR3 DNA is TGTGCCAGCCGGGACAGCCGGGCCTGGAATCAGCCCCAGCATTTT.

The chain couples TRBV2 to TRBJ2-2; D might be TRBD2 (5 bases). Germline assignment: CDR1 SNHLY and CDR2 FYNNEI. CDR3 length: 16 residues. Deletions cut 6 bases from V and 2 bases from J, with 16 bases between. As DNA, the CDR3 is TGTGCCAGCAGGATGGGATGGGCGGGCAACACCGGGGAGCTGTTTTTT. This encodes CASRMGWAGNTGELFF.

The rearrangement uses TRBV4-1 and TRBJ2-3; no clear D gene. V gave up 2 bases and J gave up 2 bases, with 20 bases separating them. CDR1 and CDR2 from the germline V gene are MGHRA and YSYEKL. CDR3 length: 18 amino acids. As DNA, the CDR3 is TGCGCCAGCAGCCAATATCCTGGATTGGCGGTGGTCACAGATACGCAGTATTTT. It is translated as CASSQYPGLAVVTDTQYF.

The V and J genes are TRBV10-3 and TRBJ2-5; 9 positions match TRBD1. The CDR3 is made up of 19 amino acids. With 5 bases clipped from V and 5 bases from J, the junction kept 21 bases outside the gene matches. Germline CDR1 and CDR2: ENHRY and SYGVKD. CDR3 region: CAISTKEGQGRVGGETQYF. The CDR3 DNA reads TGTGCCATCAGTACCAAGGAAGGACAGGGGCGGGTCGGCGGGGAGACCCAGTACTTC.

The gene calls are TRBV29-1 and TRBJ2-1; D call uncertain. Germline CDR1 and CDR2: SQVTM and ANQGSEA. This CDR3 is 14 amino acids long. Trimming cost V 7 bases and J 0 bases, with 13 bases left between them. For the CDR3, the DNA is TGCAGCGCCGAGCCCGAGAGCTCCTACAATGAGCAGTTCTTC. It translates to CSAEPESSYNEQFF.

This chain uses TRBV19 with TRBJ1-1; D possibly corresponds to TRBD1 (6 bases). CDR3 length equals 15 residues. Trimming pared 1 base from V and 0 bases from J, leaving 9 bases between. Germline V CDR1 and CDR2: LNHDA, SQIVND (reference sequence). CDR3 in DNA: TGTGCCAGTAGTATAGTCTGGGGGCTGAACACTGAAGCTTTCTTT. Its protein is CASSIVWGLNTEAFF.

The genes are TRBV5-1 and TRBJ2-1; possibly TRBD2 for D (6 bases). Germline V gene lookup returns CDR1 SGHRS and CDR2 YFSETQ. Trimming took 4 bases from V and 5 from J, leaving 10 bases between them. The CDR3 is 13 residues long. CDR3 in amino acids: CASSPDYNNEQFF. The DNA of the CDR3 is TGCGCCAGCAGCCCGGACTACAACAATGAGCAGTTCTTC.

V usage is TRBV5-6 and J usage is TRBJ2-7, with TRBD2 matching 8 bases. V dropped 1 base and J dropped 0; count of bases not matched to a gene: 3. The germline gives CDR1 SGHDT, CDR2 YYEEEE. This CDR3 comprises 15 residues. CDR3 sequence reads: CASSLQRGPSYEQYF. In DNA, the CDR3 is TGTGCCAGCAGCTTGCAGCGGGGGCCCTCCTACGAGCAGTACTTC.

CDR3 nucleotide sequence: TGCGCCAGCAGCAGGGGAGGTCCCTATAATTCACCCCTCCACTTT. Translating it yields CASSRGGPYNSPLHF. The chain combines TRBV4-3 with TRBJ1-6; maybe TRBD1 (5 bases). In germline, CDR1 is LGHNA, CDR2 YSLEER. Trimming removed 5 bases from V and 2 bases from J, with 10 bases in between. The CDR3 spans 15 residues.

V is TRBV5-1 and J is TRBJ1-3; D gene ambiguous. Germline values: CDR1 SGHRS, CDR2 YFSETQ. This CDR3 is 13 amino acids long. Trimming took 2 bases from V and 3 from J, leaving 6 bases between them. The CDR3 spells CASSLIFGNTIYF. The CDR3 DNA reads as TGCGCCAGCAGCTTAATCTTTGGAAACACCATATATTTT. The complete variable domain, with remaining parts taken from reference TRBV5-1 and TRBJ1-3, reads KAGVTQTPRYLIKTRGQQVTLSCSPISGHRSVSWYQQTPGQGLQFLFEYFSETQRNKGNFPGRFSGRQFSNSRSEMNVSTLELGDSALYLCASSLIFGNTIYFGEGSWLTVV.

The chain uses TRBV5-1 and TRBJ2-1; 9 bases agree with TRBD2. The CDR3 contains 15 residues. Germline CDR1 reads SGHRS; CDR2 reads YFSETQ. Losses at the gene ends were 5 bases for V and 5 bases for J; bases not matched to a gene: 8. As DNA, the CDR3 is TGCGCCAGCAGTGTCGGGACTAGCCCGAACAATGAGCAGTTCTTC. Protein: CASSVGTSPNNEQFF.

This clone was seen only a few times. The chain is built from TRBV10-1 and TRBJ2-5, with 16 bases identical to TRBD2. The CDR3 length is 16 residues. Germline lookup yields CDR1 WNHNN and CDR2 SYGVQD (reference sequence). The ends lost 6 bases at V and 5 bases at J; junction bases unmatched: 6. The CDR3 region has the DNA TGCGCCAGCAGCGCCGGGACTAGCGGGGGGGAGGAGACCCAGTACTTC. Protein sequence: CASSAGTSGGEETQYF.

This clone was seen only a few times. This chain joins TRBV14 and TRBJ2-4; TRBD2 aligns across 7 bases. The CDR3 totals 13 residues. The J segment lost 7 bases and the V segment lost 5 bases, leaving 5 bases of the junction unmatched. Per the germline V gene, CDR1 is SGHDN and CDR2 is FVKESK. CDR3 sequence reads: CASSSGVENIQYF. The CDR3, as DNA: TGTGCCAGCAGCAGCGGGGTGGAGAACATTCAGTACTTC.

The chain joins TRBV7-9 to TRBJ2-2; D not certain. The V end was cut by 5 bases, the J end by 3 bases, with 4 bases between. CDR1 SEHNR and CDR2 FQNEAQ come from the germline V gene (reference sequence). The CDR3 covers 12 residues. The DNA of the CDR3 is TGTGCCAGCAGCCGTGACACCGGGGAGCTGTTTTTT. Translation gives CASSRDTGELFF. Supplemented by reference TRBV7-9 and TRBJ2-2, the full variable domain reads DTGVSQNPRHKITKRGQNVTFRCDPISEHNRLYWYRQTLGQGPEFLTYFQNEAQLEKSRLLSDRFSAERPKGSFSTLEIQRTEQGDSAMYLCASSRDTGELFFGEGSRLTVL.

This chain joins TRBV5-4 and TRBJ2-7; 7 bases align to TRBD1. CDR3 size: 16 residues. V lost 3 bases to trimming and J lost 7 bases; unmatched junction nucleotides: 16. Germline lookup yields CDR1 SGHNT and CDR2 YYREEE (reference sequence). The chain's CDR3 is CASSSRGAGGAREQYF. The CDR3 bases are TGTGCCAGCAGCTCCAGGGGCGCAGGGGGTGCCCGGGAGCAGTACTTC. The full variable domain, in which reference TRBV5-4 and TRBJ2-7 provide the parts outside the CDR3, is ETGVTQSPTHLIKTRGQQVTLRCSSQSGHNTVSWYQQALGQGPQFIFQYYREEENGRGNFPPRFSGLQFPNYSSELNVNALELDDSALYLCASSSRGAGGAREQYFGPGTRLTVT.

In nucleotides, the CDR3 is TGCGCCAGCAGCTTGGGCCGCGGGACAGGCAGCCAGGGCTACACCTTC. It codes for CASSLGRGTGSQGYTF. V and J are TRBV5-1 and TRBJ1-2, with 8 bases fitting TRBD1. The V and J ends lost 0 bases and 8 bases, in that order; junction bases with no gene match: 12. In germline, CDR1 is SGHRS, CDR2 YFSETQ. The CDR3 extends over 16 amino acids.

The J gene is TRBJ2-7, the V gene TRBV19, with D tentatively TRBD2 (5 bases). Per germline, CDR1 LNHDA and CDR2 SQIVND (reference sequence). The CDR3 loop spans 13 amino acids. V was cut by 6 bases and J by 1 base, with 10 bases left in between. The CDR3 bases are TGTGCCAGTAGCAGAGGGCAATCCTACGAGCAGTACTTC. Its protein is CASSRGQSYEQYF.

The CDR3 reads CASRQEINSPLHF. In DNA, the CDR3 is TGTGCCAGTAGACAGGAGATTAATTCACCCCTCCACTTT. The J gene is TRBJ1-6, the V gene TRBV6-5; D is possibly TRBD1 (6 bases). Deletions cut 9 bases from V and 6 bases from J, with 12 bases between. Looked up from germline, CDR1 is MNHEY and CDR2 is SVGAGI. The CDR3 contains 13 residues.